This TCR beta chain was documented in a study of blood T cells in healthy people across ages. Healthy Caucasian individuals from Russia aged roughly 6 to 90 served as donors. A second roughly 6 to 11 cycle PCR used barcoded and J-beta primers. TCRdb redid the calling of the 5' RACE reads with MiXCR, one entry per CDR3 protein. The sample consists of 850,000 or so distinct CDR3 sequences, 29% of them appearing once. This clonotype was recorded many times. CDR3 length: 13 amino acids. V was clipped by 6 bases and J by 4 bases; unmatched bases: 8. In germline, CDR1 is DFQATT, CDR2 SNEGSKA (reference sequence).

V is TRBV20-1 and J is TRBJ2-5; 7 bases agree with TRBD2. This receptor was taken from an elderly woman in good health. Source material: blood. The CDR3 region has the DNA TGCAGTGCCGACCCTAGCGGTACAGAGACCCAGTACTTC. It codes for CSADPSGTETQYF.